The 4 T cell receptor beta chains given below trace back to one sample, sequenced in a study of shared clonotypes between healthy human individuals. The repertoire was sequenced with immunoSEQ multiplex PCR; TCRdb's copy has only in-frame clones and lacks some. The sample includes 2.5 million or so clones, around 90% of them seen just once. The sample consisted of naive CD4+ T cells sorted from blood. Subset reported: CD45RA+ positively selected. These receptors originate from a man younger than 35 in good health.

This chain links TRBV6-1 with TRBJ1-2; no clear D gene. CDR3 length: 13 amino acids. CDR1 is MNHNS and CDR2 is SASEGT in the germline V gene. The V and J ends lost 10 bases and 8 bases respectively, with 20 bases between them. The CDR3, as DNA: TGTGCCATCGAAGCCGAAATGCGGCGGGGCTACACCTTC. This sequence encodes CAIEAEMRRGYTF.

This clone was seen just once. The V and J genes are TRBV5-1 and TRBJ2-4; 10 bases align to TRBD2. V was pared by 6 bases and J by 0 bases, with 21 bases of the junction left unmatched. This CDR3 is 21 amino acids long. Germline values: CDR1 SGHRS, CDR2 YFSETQ. The CDR3 region is CASTSLTSGYYQTLAKNIQYF. CDR3 sequence (DNA): TGCGCCAGCACAAGTCTGACTAGCGGGTATTACCAGACATTAGCCAAAAACATTCAGTACTTC.

CDR3 sequence reads: CASSLEPGGGYTF. The CDR3 DNA sequence: TGTGCCAGCAGCTTAGAGCCGGGAGGAGGCTACACCTTC. The chain links TRBV7-2 to TRBJ1-2; D is unresolved. CDR3 length equals 13 residues. Trimming left V 1 base short and J 8 bases short, with 11 bases between. Germline lookup yields CDR1 SGHTA and CDR2 FQGNSA.

The chain couples TRBV11-1 to TRBJ2-6, with a weak D call TRBD2 (6 bases). Deletions cut 2 bases from V and 1 base from J, with 15 bases between. CDR3 length: 18 amino acids. From germline, CDR1 is SGHAT and CDR2 FQDESV (reference sequence). CDR3 bases: TGTGCCAGCAGCTTAACTATTATAGGAGGGTCTGGGGCCAACGTCCTGACTTTC. Amino acids: CASSLTIIGGSGANVLTF.